The 2 T cell receptor beta chains below come from one sample, sequenced in a study of cytotoxic CD8 clonotypes in ibrutinib-treated CLL. Profiling relied on immunoSEQ multiplex PCR, and the TCRdb table lists in-frame clones only, not all of them. The sample consists of approximately 30,000 clones, about 70% of them appearing once. The input for sequencing was PBMCs, taken after 24 months of ibrutinib treatment. These receptors were collected from a human donor with chronic lymphocytic leukemia.

CDR3 nucleotides: TGTGCCAGCAGTATAGCGGGGGGCCCCTTAGAGCAGTACTTC. Amino acid sequence: CASSIAGGPLEQYF. The rearrangement joins TRBV28 to TRBJ2-7; 10 nucleotides align to TRBD2. After removal of 5 bases from V and 7 bases from J, the junction contained 8 bases not matched to a gene. Germline CDR1 reads MDHEN; CDR2 reads SYDVKM. This CDR3 spans 14 amino acids.

The J gene is TRBJ1-5, the V gene TRBV29-1; the D gene is possibly TRBD1 (5 bases). CDR3 length: 13 residues. Germline V gene sequence: CDR1 SQVTM, CDR2 ANQGSEA. Trimming shortened V by 7 bases and J by 3 bases, and 13 bases separated the two germline ends. The CDR3 region is CSGSRGDNQPQHF. In nucleotides, the CDR3 is TGCAGCGGAAGTCGGGGGGACAATCAGCCCCAGCATTTT.